This T cell receptor beta chain is from a study of blood T cell repertoires in COVID-19. About the study: The United States, Italy and Spain provided the acute and convalescent COVID-19 samples. Sources were T cells, B-cell-depleted T cells, or PBMCs; the material itself was cDNA or gDNA.

Original methodology: Amplification of reference gene primers provided the estimated nucleated cell counts. Clones were read by immunoSEQ multiplex PCR, and TCRdb kept only the in-frame ones, dropping some. V, J and clone size were drawn from that table, and D and trimming were deduced from the DNA. This table has about 240,000 clones, roughly 80% appearing once. The trim removed 0 bases at V and 5 bases at J, leaving 4 bases unmatched. Germline CDR1 SGHKS, CDR2 YYEKEE (reference sequence). There are 14 residues in the CDR3. The rearrangement joins TRBV5-5 to TRBJ1-2; 7 nucleotides align to TRBD1. The sample was peripheral blood. The source is a woman of 80 years or more with acute or convalescent COVID-19. The CDR3 spells CASSLESGGYGYTF. CDR3 DNA: TGTGCCAGCAGCTTGGAGTCAGGGGGATATGGCTACACCTTC.